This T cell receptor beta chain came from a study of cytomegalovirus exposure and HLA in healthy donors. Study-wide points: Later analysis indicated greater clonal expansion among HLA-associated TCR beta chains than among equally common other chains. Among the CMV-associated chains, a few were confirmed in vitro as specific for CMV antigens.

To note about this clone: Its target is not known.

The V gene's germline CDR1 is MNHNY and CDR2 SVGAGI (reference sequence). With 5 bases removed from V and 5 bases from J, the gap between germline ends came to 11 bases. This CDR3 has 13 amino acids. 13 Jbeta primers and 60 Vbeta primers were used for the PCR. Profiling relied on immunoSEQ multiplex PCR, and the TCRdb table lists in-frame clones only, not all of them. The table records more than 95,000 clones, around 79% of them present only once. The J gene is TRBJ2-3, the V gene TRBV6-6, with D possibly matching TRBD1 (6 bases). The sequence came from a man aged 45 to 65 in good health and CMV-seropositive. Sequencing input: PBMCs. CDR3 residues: CASSTYREDTQYF. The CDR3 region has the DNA TGTGCCAGCAGTACCTACAGGGAAGATACGCAGTATTTT.